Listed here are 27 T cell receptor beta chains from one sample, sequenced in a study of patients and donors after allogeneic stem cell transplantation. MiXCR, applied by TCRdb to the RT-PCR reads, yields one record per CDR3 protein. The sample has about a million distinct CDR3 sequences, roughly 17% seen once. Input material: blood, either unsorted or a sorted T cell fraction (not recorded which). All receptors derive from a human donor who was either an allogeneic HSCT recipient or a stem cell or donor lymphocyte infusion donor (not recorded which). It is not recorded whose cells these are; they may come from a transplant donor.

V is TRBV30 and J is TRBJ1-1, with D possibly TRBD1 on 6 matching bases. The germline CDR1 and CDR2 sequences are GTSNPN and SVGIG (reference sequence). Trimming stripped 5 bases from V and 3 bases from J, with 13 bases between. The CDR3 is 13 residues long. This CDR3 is CAWHRVLDTEAFF. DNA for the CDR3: TGTGCCTGGCACAGGGTGTTGGACACTGAAGCTTTCTTT.

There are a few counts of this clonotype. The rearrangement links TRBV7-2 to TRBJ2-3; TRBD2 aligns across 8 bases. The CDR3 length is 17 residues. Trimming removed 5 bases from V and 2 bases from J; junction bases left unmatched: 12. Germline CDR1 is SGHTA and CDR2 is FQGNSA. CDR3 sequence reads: CASSTGTRLLPTDTQYF. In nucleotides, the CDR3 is TGTGCCAGCAGCACCGGGACTAGGTTACTACCCACAGATACGCAGTATTTT.

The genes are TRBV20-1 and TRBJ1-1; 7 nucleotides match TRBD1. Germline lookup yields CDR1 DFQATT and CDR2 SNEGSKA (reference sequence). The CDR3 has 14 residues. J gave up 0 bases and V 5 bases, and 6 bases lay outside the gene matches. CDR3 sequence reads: CSAGRDSMNTEAFF. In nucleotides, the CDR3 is TGCAGTGCTGGTAGGGACAGCATGAACACTGAAGCTTTCTTT.

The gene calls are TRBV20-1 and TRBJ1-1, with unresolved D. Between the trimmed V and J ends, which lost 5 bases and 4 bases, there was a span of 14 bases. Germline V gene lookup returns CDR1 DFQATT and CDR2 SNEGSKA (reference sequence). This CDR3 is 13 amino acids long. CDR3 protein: CSAPSVAGTEAFF. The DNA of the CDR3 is TGCAGTGCTCCCAGTGTCGCTGGCACTGAAGCTTTCTTT.

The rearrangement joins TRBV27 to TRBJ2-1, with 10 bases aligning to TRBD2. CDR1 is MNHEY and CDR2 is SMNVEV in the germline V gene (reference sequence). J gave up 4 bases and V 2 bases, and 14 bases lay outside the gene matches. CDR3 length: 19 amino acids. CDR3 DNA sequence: TGTGCCAGCAGTTTACCAGCGGGAGGGCCCGGGGGGCCTTACAATGAGCAGTTCTTC. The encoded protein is CASSLPAGGPGGPYNEQFF.

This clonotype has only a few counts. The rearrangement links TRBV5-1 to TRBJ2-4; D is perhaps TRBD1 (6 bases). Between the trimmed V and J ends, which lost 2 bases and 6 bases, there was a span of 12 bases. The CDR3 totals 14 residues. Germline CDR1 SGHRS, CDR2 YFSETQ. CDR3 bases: TGCGCCAGCAGCTTACAGGGCGAGAGAAACATTCAGTACTTC. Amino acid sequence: CASSLQGERNIQYF.

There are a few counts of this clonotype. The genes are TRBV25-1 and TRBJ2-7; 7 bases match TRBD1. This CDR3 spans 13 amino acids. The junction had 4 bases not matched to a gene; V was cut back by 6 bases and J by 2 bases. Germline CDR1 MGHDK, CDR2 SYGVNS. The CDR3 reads CASRQTGTYEQYF. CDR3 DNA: TGTGCCAGCAGACAGACAGGGACCTACGAGCAGTACTTC.

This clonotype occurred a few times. The CDR3 sequence is CATSDLGGDSPDASGELFF. The DNA of the CDR3 is TGTGCCACCAGTGATTTGGGAGGAGACTCCCCGGATGCCTCTGGGGAGCTGTTTTTT. The chain joins TRBV24-1 to TRBJ2-2, with TRBD2 as a possible D gene (5 bases). V was clipped by 0 bases and J by 8 bases, with 24 bases between them. This CDR3 region has 19 residues. Per germline, CDR1 KGHDR and CDR2 SFDVKD.

The CDR3 region has the DNA TGTGCCAGCAGTCCCTCAGCTCCGGGACGGATGAACACTGAAGCTTTCTTT. It is translated as CASSPSAPGRMNTEAFF. The genes are TRBV12-3 or TRBV12-4 and TRBJ1-1; perhaps TRBD1 as D (5 bases). The CDR3 length is 17 residues. With 5 bases removed from V and 0 bases from J, the gap between germline ends came to 19 bases.

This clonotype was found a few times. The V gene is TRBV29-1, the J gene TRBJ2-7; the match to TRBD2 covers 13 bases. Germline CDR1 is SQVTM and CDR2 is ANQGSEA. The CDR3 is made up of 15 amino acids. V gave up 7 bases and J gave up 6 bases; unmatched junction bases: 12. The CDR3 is CSAQGLAGVVGEQYF. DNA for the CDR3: TGCAGCGCGCAAGGACTAGCGGGAGTTGTGGGCGAGCAGTACTTC.

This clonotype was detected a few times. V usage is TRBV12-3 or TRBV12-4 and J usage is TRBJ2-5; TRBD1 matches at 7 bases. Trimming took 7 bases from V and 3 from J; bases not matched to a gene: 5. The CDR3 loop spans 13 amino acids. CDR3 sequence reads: CASNTDREETQYF. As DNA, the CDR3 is TGTGCCAGCAACACCGACAGGGAAGAGACCCAGTACTTC.

The CDR3 region has the DNA TGCAGCGTGGAGCGGGTTGATGTTAGCAGAGTTAAGTGGGACACTGAAGCTTTCTTT. This sequence encodes CSVERVDVSRVKWDTEAFF. The V call is TRBV29-1, the J call TRBJ1-1; D remains ambiguous. The CDR3 has 19 residues. Germline V CDR1 and CDR2: SQVTM, ANQGSEA. Trimming stripped 6 bases from V and 3 bases from J, with 32 bases between.

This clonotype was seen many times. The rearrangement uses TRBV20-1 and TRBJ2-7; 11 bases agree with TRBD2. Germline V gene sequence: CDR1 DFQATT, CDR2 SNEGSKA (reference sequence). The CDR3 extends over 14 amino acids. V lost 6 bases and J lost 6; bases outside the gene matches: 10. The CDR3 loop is CSAVRLAGKGEQYF. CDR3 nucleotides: TGCAGTGCGGTTCGACTAGCGGGAAAGGGCGAGCAGTACTTC.

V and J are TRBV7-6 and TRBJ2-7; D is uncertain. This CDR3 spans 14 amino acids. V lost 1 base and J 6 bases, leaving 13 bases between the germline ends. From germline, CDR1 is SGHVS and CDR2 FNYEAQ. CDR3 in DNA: TGTGCCAGCAGCTTAGGGGTGCTGGGCCCCGAGCAGTACTTC. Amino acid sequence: CASSLGVLGPEQYF.

The DNA for the CDR3 is TGTGCCACCAGCAGAGATAGGCGGGAGGCGACATACAATGAGCAGTTCTTC. It codes for CATSRDRREATYNEQFF. The chain combines TRBV15 with TRBJ2-1; 8 bases align to TRBD2. The V segment lost 0 bases and the J segment 4 bases; nucleotides outside the gene matches: 8. Germline V gene lookup returns CDR1 LNHNV and CDR2 YYDKDF (reference sequence). This CDR3 contains 17 residues.

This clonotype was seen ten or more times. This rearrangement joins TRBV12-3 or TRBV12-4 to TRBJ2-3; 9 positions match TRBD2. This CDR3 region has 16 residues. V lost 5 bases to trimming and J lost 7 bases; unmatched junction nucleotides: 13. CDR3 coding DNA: TGTGCCAGCAGTACCAGCGGGGGGCTCCACTCTAATACGCAGTATTTT. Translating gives CASSTSGGLHSNTQYF.

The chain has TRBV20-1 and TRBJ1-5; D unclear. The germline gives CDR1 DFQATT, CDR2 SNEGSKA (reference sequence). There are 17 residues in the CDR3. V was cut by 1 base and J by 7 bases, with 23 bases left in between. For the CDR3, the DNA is TGCAGTGCTAGAGCTTGGGAGCAGGCGTCAGGCAGCCAGCCCCAGCATTTT. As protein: CSARAWEQASGSQPQHF.

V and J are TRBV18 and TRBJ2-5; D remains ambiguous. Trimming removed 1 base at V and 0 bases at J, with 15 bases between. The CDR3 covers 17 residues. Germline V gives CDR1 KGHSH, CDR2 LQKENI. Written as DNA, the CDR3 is TGTGCCAGCTCACCACTATTGGCAGGCATGTACCAAGAGACCCAGTACTTC. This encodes CASSPLLAGMYQETQYF.

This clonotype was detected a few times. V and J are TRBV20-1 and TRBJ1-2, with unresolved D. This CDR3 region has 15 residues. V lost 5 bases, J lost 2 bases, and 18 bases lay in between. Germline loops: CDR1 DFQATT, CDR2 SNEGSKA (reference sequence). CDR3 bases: TGCAGTGCTCCAATGCGTACTAAAGGGAACTATGGCTACACCTTC. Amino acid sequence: CSAPMRTKGNYGYTF.

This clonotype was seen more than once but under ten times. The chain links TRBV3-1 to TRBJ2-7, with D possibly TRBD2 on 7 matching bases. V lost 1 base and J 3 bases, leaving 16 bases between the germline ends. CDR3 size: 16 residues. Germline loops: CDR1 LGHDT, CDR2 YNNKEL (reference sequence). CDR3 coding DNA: TGTGCCAGCAGCCAAGCGTTTACGGGGGGCTTCTACGAGCAGTACTTC. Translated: CASSQAFTGGFYEQYF.

CDR3 sequence (DNA): TGTGCCAGCAGTGAAGAAGCGACCGGGGAGCTGTTTTTT. Residues: CASSEEATGELFF. This chain uses TRBV2 with TRBJ2-2, with D hard to call. This CDR3 is built from 13 residues. The germline V gene encodes CDR1 SNHLY and CDR2 FYNNEI. The V end was cut by 1 base, the J end by 5 bases, with 5 bases between.

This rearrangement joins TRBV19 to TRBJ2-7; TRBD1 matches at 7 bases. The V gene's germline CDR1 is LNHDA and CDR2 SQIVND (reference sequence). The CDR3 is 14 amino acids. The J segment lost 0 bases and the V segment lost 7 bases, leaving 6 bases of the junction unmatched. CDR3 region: CASTDREDSYEQYF. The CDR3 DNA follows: TGTGCCAGTACAGACAGGGAAGACTCCTACGAGCAGTACTTC.

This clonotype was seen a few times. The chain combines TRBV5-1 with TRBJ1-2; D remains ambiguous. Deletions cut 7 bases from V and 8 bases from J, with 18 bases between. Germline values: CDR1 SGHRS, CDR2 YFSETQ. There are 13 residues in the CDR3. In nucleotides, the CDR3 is TGCGCCAGCTCCCAACAGACCACCTGGGGCTACACCTTC. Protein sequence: CASSQQTTWGYTF. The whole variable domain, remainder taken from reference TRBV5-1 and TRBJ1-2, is KAGVTQTPRYLIKTRGQQVTLSCSPISGHRSVSWYQQTPGQGLQFLFEYFSETQRNKGNFPGRFSGRQFSNSRSEMNVSTLELGDSALYLCASSQQTTWGYTFGSGTRLTVV.

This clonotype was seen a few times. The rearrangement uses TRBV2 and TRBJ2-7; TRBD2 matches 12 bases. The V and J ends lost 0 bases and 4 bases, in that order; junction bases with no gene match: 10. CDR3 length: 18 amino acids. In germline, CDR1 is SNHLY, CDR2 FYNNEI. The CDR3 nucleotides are TGTGCCAGCAGTGAAGCCCGGACTAGCGGGAAAAGTCTTTACGAGCAGTACTTC. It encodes CASSEARTSGKSLYEQYF.

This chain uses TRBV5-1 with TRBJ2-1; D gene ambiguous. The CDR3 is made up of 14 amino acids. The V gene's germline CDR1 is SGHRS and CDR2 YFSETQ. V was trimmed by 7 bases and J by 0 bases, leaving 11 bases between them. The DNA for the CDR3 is TGCGCCAGCCGTCCGGGCGACTCCTACAATGAGCAGTTCTTC. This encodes CASRPGDSYNEQFF.

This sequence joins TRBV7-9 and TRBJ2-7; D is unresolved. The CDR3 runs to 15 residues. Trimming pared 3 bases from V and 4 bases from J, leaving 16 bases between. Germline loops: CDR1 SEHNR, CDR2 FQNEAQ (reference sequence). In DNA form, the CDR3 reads TGTGCCAGCAGCTTCATAGACAAGGGCTATTACGAGCAGTACTTC. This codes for CASSFIDKGYYEQYF.

The CDR3 coding sequence is TGTGCCAGCACCCCCGGGGGAGTTAGCACAGATACGCAGTATTTT. Its protein product is CASTPGGVSTDTQYF. The chain is built from TRBV6-2 or TRBV6-3 and TRBJ2-3; weak D call: TRBD2 (6 bases). From germline, CDR1 is MNHEY and CDR2 SVGEGT. The V end was cut by 7 bases, the J end by 0 bases, with 14 bases between. CDR3 length: 15 residues.